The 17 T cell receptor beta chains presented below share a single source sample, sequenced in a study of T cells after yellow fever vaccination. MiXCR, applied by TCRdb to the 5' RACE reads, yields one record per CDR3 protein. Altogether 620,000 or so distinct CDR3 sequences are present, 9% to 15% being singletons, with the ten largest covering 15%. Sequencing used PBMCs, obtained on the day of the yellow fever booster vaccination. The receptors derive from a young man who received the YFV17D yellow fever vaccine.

This CDR3 reads CASSNTRTTYEQYF. The CDR3 nucleotides read TGCGCCAGCAGCAACACCCGGACTACCTACGAGCAGTACTTC. This sequence joins TRBV5-1 and TRBJ2-7, with D possibly being TRBD2 (6 bases). Per the germline V gene, CDR1 is SGHRS and CDR2 is YFSETQ. The CDR3 is 14 residues long. Trimming took 4 bases from V and 2 from J, leaving 13 bases between them.

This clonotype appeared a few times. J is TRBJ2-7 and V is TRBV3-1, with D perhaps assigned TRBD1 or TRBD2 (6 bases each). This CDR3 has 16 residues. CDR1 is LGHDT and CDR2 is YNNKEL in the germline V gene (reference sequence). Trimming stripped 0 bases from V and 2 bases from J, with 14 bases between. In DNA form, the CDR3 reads TGTGCCAGCAGCCAAGACCGGGGGCCCTATACCTACGAGCAGTACTTC. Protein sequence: CASSQDRGPYTYEQYF.

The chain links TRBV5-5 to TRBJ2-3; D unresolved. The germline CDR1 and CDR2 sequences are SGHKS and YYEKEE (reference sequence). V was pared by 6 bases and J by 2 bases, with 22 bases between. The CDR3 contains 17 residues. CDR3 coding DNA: TGTGCCAGCACGCCCTCGGTCTCTTCCCTTAACACAGATACGCAGTATTTT. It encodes CASTPSVSSLNTDTQYF.

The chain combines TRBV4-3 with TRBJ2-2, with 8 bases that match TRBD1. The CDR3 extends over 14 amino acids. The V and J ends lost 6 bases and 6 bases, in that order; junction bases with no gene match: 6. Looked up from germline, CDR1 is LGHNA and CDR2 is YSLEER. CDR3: CASRKQGDAGELFF. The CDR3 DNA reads TGCGCCAGCAGGAAACAGGGGGACGCCGGGGAGCTGTTTTTT.

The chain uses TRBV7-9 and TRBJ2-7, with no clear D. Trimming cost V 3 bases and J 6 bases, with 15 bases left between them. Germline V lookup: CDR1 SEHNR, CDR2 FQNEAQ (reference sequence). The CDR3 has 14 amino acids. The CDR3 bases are TGTGCCAGCAGCTTTACGGGCCCCCGCCTCGAGCAGTACTTC. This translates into CASSFTGPRLEQYF.

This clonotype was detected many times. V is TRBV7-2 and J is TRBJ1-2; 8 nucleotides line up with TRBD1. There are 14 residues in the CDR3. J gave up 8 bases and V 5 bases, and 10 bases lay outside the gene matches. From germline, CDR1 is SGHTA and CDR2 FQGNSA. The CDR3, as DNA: TGTGCCAGCAGCCCTAACCAGGGGGCGCACGGCTACACCTTC. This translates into CASSPNQGAHGYTF.

CDR3 DNA sequence: TGTGCCAGCAGCTCATACAGGGGTGACTACGAGCAGTACTTC. Protein: CASSSYRGDYEQYF. This chain connects TRBV11-2 to TRBJ2-7, with TRBD1 matching over 7 bases. This CDR3 has 14 amino acids. Trimming removed 4 bases from V and 3 bases from J; junction bases left unmatched: 6. Germline loops: CDR1 SGHAT, CDR2 FQNNGV.

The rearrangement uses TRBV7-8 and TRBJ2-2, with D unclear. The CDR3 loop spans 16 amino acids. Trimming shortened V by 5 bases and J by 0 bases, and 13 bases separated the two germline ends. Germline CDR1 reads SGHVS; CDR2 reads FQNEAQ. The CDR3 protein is CASSPRSLANTGELFF. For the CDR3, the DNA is TGTGCCAGCAGCCCTAGGAGCCTTGCGAACACCGGGGAGCTGTTTTTT. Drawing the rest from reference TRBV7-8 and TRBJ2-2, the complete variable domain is GAGVSQSPRYKVAKRGQDVALRCDPISGHVSLFWYQQALGQGPEFLTYFQNEAQLDKSGLPSDRFFAERPEGSVSTLKIQRTQQEDSAVYLCASSPRSLANTGELFFGEGSRLTVL.

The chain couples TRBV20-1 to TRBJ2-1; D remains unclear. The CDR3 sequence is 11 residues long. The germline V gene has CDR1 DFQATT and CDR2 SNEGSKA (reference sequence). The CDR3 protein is CRMILNNEQFF. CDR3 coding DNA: TGCAGGATGATATTAAATAATGAGCAGTTCTTC.

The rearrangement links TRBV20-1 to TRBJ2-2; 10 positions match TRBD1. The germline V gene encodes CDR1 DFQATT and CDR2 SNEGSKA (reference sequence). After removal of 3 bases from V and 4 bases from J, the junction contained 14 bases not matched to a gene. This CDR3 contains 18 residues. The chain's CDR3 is CSARSRTRDRGTTGELFF. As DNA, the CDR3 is TGCAGTGCTAGGTCCCGCACCAGGGACAGGGGCACCACCGGGGAGCTGTTTTTT.

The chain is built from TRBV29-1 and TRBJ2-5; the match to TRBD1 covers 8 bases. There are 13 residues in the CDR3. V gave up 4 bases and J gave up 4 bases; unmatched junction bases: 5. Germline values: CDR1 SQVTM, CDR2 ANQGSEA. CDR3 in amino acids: CSVVQGALETQYF. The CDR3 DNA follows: TGCAGCGTTGTCCAGGGGGCACTAGAGACCCAGTACTTC.

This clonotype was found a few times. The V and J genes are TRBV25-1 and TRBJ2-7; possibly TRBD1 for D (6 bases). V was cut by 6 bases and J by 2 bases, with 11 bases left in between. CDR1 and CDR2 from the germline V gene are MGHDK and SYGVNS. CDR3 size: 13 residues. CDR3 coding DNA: TGTGCCAGCAGGGGGGCAGGACCCTACGAGCAGTACTTC. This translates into CASRGAGPYEQYF.

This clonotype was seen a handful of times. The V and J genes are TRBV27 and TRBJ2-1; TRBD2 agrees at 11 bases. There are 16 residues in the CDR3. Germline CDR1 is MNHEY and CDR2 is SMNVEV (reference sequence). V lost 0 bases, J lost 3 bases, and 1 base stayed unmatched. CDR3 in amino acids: CASSLSTSGSYNEQFF. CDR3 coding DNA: TGTGCCAGCAGTTTATCAACTAGCGGGAGCTACAATGAGCAGTTCTTC.

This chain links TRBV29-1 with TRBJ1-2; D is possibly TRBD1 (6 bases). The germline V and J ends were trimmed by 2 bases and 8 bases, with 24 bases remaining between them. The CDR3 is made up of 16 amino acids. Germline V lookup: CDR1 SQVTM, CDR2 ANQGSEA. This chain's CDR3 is CSVENQPRGARGGYTF. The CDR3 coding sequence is TGCAGCGTTGAAAACCAACCCCGGGGGGCGCGGGGAGGCTACACCTTC.

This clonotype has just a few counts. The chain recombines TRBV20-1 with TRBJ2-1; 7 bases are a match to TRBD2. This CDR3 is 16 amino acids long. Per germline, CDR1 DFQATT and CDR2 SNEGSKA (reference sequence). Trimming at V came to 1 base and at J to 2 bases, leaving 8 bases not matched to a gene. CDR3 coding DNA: TGCAGTGCTAGAGTCTCCGGGACTAAAACCTACAATGAGCAGTTCTTC. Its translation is CSARVSGTKTYNEQFF.

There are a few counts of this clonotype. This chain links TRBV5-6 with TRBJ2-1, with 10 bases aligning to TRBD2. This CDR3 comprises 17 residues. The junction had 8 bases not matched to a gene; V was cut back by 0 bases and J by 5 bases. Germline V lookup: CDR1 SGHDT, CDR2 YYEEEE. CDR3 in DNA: TGTGCCAGCAGCTTGGCTAGCGGGAGCCCTTCCCACAATGAGCAGTTCTTC. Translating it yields CASSLASGSPSHNEQFF.

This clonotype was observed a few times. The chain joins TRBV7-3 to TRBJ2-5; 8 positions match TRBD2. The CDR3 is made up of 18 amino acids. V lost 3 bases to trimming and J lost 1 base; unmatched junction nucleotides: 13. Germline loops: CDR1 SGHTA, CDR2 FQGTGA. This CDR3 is CASSFLPSTGTSQETQYF. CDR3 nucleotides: TGTGCCAGCAGCTTTCTCCCCTCCACCGGGACTAGCCAAGAGACCCAGTACTTC.